Detailed here is one T cell receptor (beta chain). This entry is derived from a study of CD8 T cells in Susac syndrome. About the research overall: When blood was collected, patients with Susac syndrome were therapy-naive, were taking corticosteroids, or were receiving intravenous immunoglobulin alone.

Both CD4+ and CD8+ T cells were negatively isolated, and TEMRA cells underwent FACS enrichment. CDR3 length equals 12 residues. The V gene's germline CDR1 is SQVTM and CDR2 ANQGSEA. With V trimmed by 7 bases and J by 6 bases, 4 bases remained unmatched. RNA in amounts of roughly 0.5 to 1 ug was reverse transcribed with random hexamers. The TCR beta CDR3 was amplified by immunoSEQ multiplex PCR across 54 Vbeta, 13 Jbeta. TCRdb reprocessed the immunoSEQ multiplex PCR reads via MiXCR and lists one record per CDR3 protein. The sample gives 120,000 or so distinct CDR3 sequences, nearly 96% of which show up once; roughly 0.14% is in the top ten.

This receptor was taken from a human donor with Susac syndrome. The chain links TRBV29-1 to TRBJ2-4, with 9 bases identical to TRBD2. Sample: CD4+ T cells from PBMCs. CDR3 loop: CSAASGANIQYF. CDR3 coding DNA: TGCAGCGCTGCTAGCGGGGCAAACATTCAGTACTTC.